Shown below are 27 T cell receptor beta chains from a single sample sequenced in a study of regulatory T cells in long-lasting Graves disease. Library construction for TCR beta used iRepertoire HTBI primers and Arm-PCR of CDR3 regions. MiXCR was run by TCRdb on the multiplex PCR reads, yielding one entry per CDR3 protein. The sample has 550,000 to 700,000 distinct CDR3 sequences; about 16% are singletons. This sample's time point: newly diagnosed GD, antithyroid drugs for less than 3 months. RNA isolated from PBMCs was used to make the TCR library. This sample was also put to use in a study of T cells in Graves' hyperthyroidism and ophthalmopathy.

Sequencing was performed on peripheral blood mononuclear cells (PBMCs), taken at new diagnosis, from a patient treated with antithyroid drugs. All receptors derive from a man aged 18 to 35 with Graves disease.

V is TRBV3-1 and J is TRBJ2-1, with TRBD1 matching over 10 bases. Germline loops: CDR1 LGHDT, CDR2 YNNKEL (reference sequence). The V gene end was trimmed by 4 bases and the J gene end by 10 bases; junction bases not matched to a gene: 4. There are 13 residues in the CDR3. CDR3 DNA: TGTGCCAGCAGCCTCGGGGGACAGGGGGAGCAGTTCTTC. Its protein product is CASSLGGQGEQFF.

The table lists this clonotype with many counts. The chain couples TRBV6-1 to TRBJ2-7, with D perhaps TRBD1 (5 bases). Trimming removed 4 bases from V and 2 bases from J, with 9 bases in between. The germline V gene has CDR1 MNHNS and CDR2 SASEGT. The CDR3 consists of 13 residues. CDR3 nucleotides: TGTGCCAGCAGTGCACAGGATACCTACGAGCAGTACTTC. Its translation: CASSAQDTYEQYF.

This clonotype was recorded a few times. V and J are TRBV29-1 and TRBJ2-7; 7 nucleotides line up with TRBD1. The junction had 4 bases not matched to a gene; V was cut back by 5 bases and J by 0 bases. CDR3 length: 13 amino acids. Looked up from germline, CDR1 is SQVTM and CDR2 is ANQGSEA. The CDR3 loop reads CSVRGPRSYEQYF. The DNA for the CDR3 is TGCAGCGTTAGGGGGCCTCGCTCCTACGAGCAGTACTTC.

Only a few counts were recorded for this clonotype. DNA of the CDR3: TGTGCCAGCAGCTCCTGGGGGTCTAAACGGGCCGGGGAGCTGTTTTTT. Translated, it gives CASSSWGSKRAGELFF. The chain uses TRBV6-1 and TRBJ2-2; D may correspond to TRBD1 or TRBD2 (5 bases each). V was cut by 6 bases and J by 6 bases, with 20 bases left in between. The length of the CDR3 is 16 residues. The germline V gene has CDR1 MNHNS and CDR2 SASEGT.

This clonotype was found many times. The chain links TRBV28 to TRBJ2-3; no definite D call. The CDR3 has 13 residues. The germline V and J ends were trimmed by 5 bases and 2 bases, with 8 bases remaining between them. Per germline, CDR1 MDHEN and CDR2 SYDVKM. CDR3 sequence: CASSTTDTDTQYF. The DNA of the CDR3 is TGTGCCAGCAGTACGACGGACACAGATACGCAGTATTTT.

The gene calls are TRBV6-1 and TRBJ2-1, with 10 bases fitting TRBD2. CDR3 size: 17 residues. Trimming removed 6 bases from V and 1 base from J; junction bases left unmatched: 9. Germline assignment: CDR1 MNHNS and CDR2 SASEGT. CDR3 DNA sequence: TGTGCCAGCAGCCGAAACCCAGCGGGAGGGTCCTACAATGAGCAGTTCTTC. Translation gives CASSRNPAGGSYNEQFF.

There are many counts of this clonotype. J is TRBJ1-1 and V is TRBV2, with 10 nucleotides matching TRBD1. In germline, CDR1 is SNHLY, CDR2 FYNNEI. V was pared by 9 bases and J by 5 bases, with 6 bases of the junction left unmatched. The CDR3 spans 13 residues. DNA for the CDR3: TGTGCCAGTTCCGGGACAGGGGTTACTGAAGCTTTCTTT. This translates into CASSGTGVTEAFF.

This clonotype was seen more than once but under ten times. The V and J genes are TRBV19 and TRBJ2-7, with 9 nucleotides matching TRBD1. CDR1 LNHDA and CDR2 SQIVND come from the germline V gene (reference sequence). The V segment lost 9 bases and the J segment 5 bases; nucleotides outside the gene matches: 8. The length of the CDR3 is 13 residues. In nucleotides, the CDR3 is TGTGCCAGGAACAGGGGGCAACTTGACGAGCAGTACTTC. Translated: CARNRGQLDEQYF.

This clonotype showed up just a few times. The V call is TRBV20-1, the J call TRBJ1-1, with 7 bases aligning to TRBD1. Germline trimming cut 0 bases from V and 6 bases from J; bases unmatched to any gene: 1. Germline values: CDR1 DFQATT, CDR2 SNEGSKA (reference sequence). CDR3 length: 12 amino acids. CDR3 region: CSAREGQAEAFF. CDR3 in DNA: TGCAGTGCTAGAGAAGGACAGGCTGAAGCTTTCTTT.

The sample holds many counts of this clonotype. The chain links TRBV6-1 to TRBJ2-7, with D perhaps assigned TRBD1 or TRBD2 (5 bases each). Germline CDR1 and CDR2: MNHNS and SASEGT. This CDR3 spans 13 amino acids. Deletions cut 5 bases from V and 6 bases from J, with 14 bases between. In DNA form, the CDR3 reads TGTGCCAGCAGTCCCGGGGCTCTGGGCGAGCAGTACTTC. It codes for CASSPGALGEQYF.

The rearrangement uses TRBV29-1 and TRBJ1-2, with D maybe TRBD1 (6 bases). Trimming pared 7 bases from V and 9 bases from J, leaving 15 bases between. Germline V gene sequence: CDR1 SQVTM, CDR2 ANQGSEA. The CDR3 has 11 amino acids. CDR3 in DNA: TGCAGCGCCGGGACATTAACAAGCTACACCTTC. Amino acid sequence: CSAGTLTSYTF. The complete variable domain, with remaining parts taken from reference TRBV29-1 and TRBJ1-2, reads SAVISQKPSRDICQRGTSLTIQCQVDSQVTMMFWYRQQPGQSLTLIATANQGSEATYESGFVIDKFPISRPNLTFSTLTVSNMSPEDSSIYLCSAGTLTSYTFGSGTRLTVV.

This clonotype was counted only a few times. The rearrangement uses TRBV10-1 and TRBJ1-5, with D perhaps matching TRBD1 (5 bases). Germline loops: CDR1 WNHNN, CDR2 SYGVQD (reference sequence). This CDR3 contains 13 residues. Trimming cost V 11 bases and J 2 bases, with 13 bases left between them. CDR3 in amino acids: CAFGGVGNQPQHF. CDR3 coding DNA: TGCGCCTTCGGGGGGGTTGGCAATCAGCCCCAGCATTTT.

The chain combines TRBV19 with TRBJ1-6, with a possible D match to TRBD1 (6 bases). In germline, CDR1 is LNHDA, CDR2 SQIVND (reference sequence). This CDR3 region has 14 residues. V was shortened by 5 bases and J by 7 bases, with 12 bases between the two germline ends. The CDR3 sequence is CASSGRGGNSPLHF. The CDR3 bases are TGTGCCAGTAGTGGCAGGGGAGGGAATTCACCCCTCCACTTT.

The chain is built from TRBV20-1 and TRBJ1-4; 7 nucleotides agree with TRBD1. The CDR3 runs to 14 residues. Germline-derived CDR1 and CDR2 are DFQATT and SNEGSKA (reference sequence). J lost 8 bases, V lost 0 bases, and 6 bases had no gene match. CDR3 amino acids: CSAREDRFGEKLFF. The CDR3, as DNA: TGCAGTGCTAGAGAGGACAGGTTTGGAGAAAAACTGTTTTTT.

This clonotype was seen many times. CDR3 region: CASSPGLAENTGELFF. CDR3 coding DNA: TGTGCCAGCAGCCCGGGACTAGCGGAGAACACCGGGGAGCTGTTTTTT. This chain uses TRBV7-2 with TRBJ2-2, with 11 bases matching TRBD2. The CDR3 loop spans 16 amino acids. Germline-derived CDR1 and CDR2 are SGHTA and FQGNSA. The J segment lost 1 base and the V segment lost 5 bases, leaving 3 bases of the junction unmatched.

The chain is built from TRBV5-8 and TRBJ2-3; TRBD2 matches at 10 bases. Unmatched junction bases numbered 8, after V lost 1 base and J lost 0 bases. CDR1 is SGHTS, CDR2 YDEGEE, per germline. The CDR3 consists of 18 residues. The CDR3 protein is CASSLFLAGATSTDTQYF. The CDR3 nucleotides are TGTGCCAGCAGCTTGTTCCTAGCGGGGGCGACAAGCACAGATACGCAGTATTTT.

This rearrangement joins TRBV5-6 to TRBJ1-3; D gene unclear. Germline V gene lookup returns CDR1 SGHDT and CDR2 YYEEEE. The germline V and J ends were trimmed by 1 base and 4 bases, with 3 bases remaining between them. The CDR3 runs to 12 residues. CDR3 nucleotides: TGTGCCAGCAGCTTGTGGGGAAACACCATATATTTT. Protein sequence: CASSLWGNTIYF.

The sample holds a few counts of this clonotype. This chain joins TRBV30 and TRBJ2-3, with 9 bases lining up with TRBD2. Germline trimming cut 2 bases from V and 6 bases from J; bases unmatched to any gene: 9. The CDR3 has 15 amino acids. Germline V CDR1 and CDR2: GTSNPN, SVGIG (reference sequence). The CDR3 nucleotides are TGTGCCTGGAGTTTCGCGGGAGGGCCGGGTGATACGCAGTATTTT. This gives the protein CAWSFAGGPGDTQYF.

The chain uses TRBV3-1 and TRBJ2-5; 8 positions match TRBD1. The CDR3 covers 17 residues. V dropped 4 bases and J dropped 8; count of bases not matched to a gene: 18. From germline, CDR1 is LGHDT and CDR2 YNNKEL (reference sequence). The CDR3 sequence: CASSPPGTPGGSRTQYF. The DNA of the CDR3 is TGTGCCAGCAGCCCCCCGGGAACGCCAGGGGGCTCCCGAACCCAGTACTTC.

Ten or more counts support this clonotype. The chain links TRBV27 to TRBJ2-5, with 10 nucleotides matching TRBD2. The assigned J gene may be wrong: the sequence end matches TRBJ2-1 better. The germline CDR1 and CDR2 sequences are MNHEY and SMNVEV (reference sequence). The CDR3 extends over 14 amino acids. This CDR3 reads CASSRGLASNEQFF. The CDR3 DNA sequence: TGTGCCAGCAGTCGGGGACTAGCGAGTAATGAGCAGTTCTTC.

At least ten counts were recorded for this clonotype. The CDR3 DNA follows: TGTGCCAGCAGCACGTCCTTGAATCAGTTGAACACTGAAGCTTTCTTT. Encoded protein: CASSTSLNQLNTEAFF. J is TRBJ1-1 and V is TRBV5-5, with D unclear. With 4 bases removed from V and 0 bases from J, the gap between germline ends came to 16 bases. The CDR3 spans 16 residues. The germline CDR1 and CDR2 sequences are SGHKS and YYEKEE (reference sequence).

The table lists this clonotype with many counts. The CDR3 sequence: CASSLEVKGEQFF. The CDR3 DNA reads TGTGCCAGCAGCTTAGAAGTGAAGGGTGAGCAGTTCTTC. The V gene is TRBV7-9, the J gene TRBJ2-1; D ambiguous. The V end was cut by 1 base, the J end by 9 bases, with 10 bases between. The CDR3 covers 13 residues. Germline V gives CDR1 SEHNR, CDR2 FQNEAQ (reference sequence). Based on the CDR3 plus reference TRBV7-9 and TRBJ2-1, the full variable domain is DTGVSQNPRHKITKRGQNVTFRCDPISEHNRLYWYRQTLGQGPEFLTYFQNEAQLEKSRLLSDRFSAERPKGSFSTLEIQRTEQGDSAMYLCASSLEVKGEQFFGPGTRLTVL.

This clonotype has just a few counts. The chain has TRBV19 and TRBJ1-1, with TRBD1 matching 9 bases. The CDR3 is 15 amino acids. Unmatched junction bases numbered 10, after V lost 4 bases and J lost 7 bases. Germline-derived CDR1 and CDR2 are LNHDA and SQIVND (reference sequence). In DNA form, the CDR3 reads TGTGCCAGTAGTAAGGGACAGGGAGGTTTGGGTGAAGCTTTCTTT. It is translated as CASSKGQGGLGEAFF.

This clonotype was picked up a small number of times. The chain joins TRBV5-1 to TRBJ2-1, with 13 bases aligning to TRBD2. This CDR3 has 16 residues. Germline V gene sequence: CDR1 SGHRS, CDR2 YFSETQ. V shed 2 bases and J 9 bases; nucleotides not matched to a gene: 8. The CDR3 nucleotides read TGCGCCAGCAGCTTAAAACCCGGGACTAGCGGGATTGAGCAGTTCTTC. Translating it yields CASSLKPGTSGIEQFF.

This clonotype has ten or more counts. The CDR3 DNA reads as TGTGCCAGCAGGGTCCCGAGTAAGCCCCAGCATTTT. Its protein is CASRVPSKPQHF. This rearrangement joins TRBV6-1 to TRBJ1-5, with D hard to call. The germline CDR1 and CDR2 sequences are MNHNS and SASEGT. CDR3 length equals 12 residues. Trimming removed 6 bases at V and 8 bases at J, with 11 bases between.

Only a few counts were recorded for this clonotype. The chain recombines TRBV30 with TRBJ2-7; 8 positions agree with TRBD2. This CDR3 is built from 14 residues. In germline, CDR1 is GTSNPN, CDR2 SVGIG (reference sequence). Germline trimming cut 0 bases from V and 2 bases from J; bases unmatched to any gene: 3. CDR3: CAWSVTGGAYEQYF. The CDR3 region has the DNA TGTGCCTGGAGTGTGACGGGGGGGGCCTACGAGCAGTACTTC.

The genes are TRBV9 and TRBJ1-2, with D possibly TRBD1 on 5 matching bases. Germline assignment: CDR1 SGDLS and CDR2 YYNGEE. CDR3 length: 12 amino acids. The V end lost 7 bases, the J end lost 8 bases, and 15 bases lay between the germline ends. The CDR3 reads CASSTGTSGYTF. CDR3 nucleotides: TGTGCCAGCTCCACAGGAACTAGCGGCTACACCTTC.